This entry lists 16 T cell receptor beta chains sequenced from one sample in a study of lymphopenia after photon versus proton radiotherapy. Libraries were prepared by immunoSEQ multiplex PCR; TCRdb keeps only in-frame clonotypes and omits some of them. Of some 15,000 clones detected, around 85% appear once; the ten largest clones hold under 60%. The sample here was peripheral blood, taken from a patient treated with proton-based radiotherapy. These receptors were obtained from a woman aged 55-69 years with cholangiocarcinoma. Some clones in this sample may be carry-over from other donors' samples.

The rearrangement joins TRBV11-3 to TRBJ2-5; D possibly corresponds to TRBD1 (6 bases). CDR1 SGHNT and CDR2 YENEEA come from the germline V gene. V shed 5 bases and J shed 4 bases, with 20 bases lying between them. The CDR3 runs to 16 residues. The CDR3 reads CASSQQGSIGGETQYF. CDR3 sequence (DNA): TGTGCCAGCAGCCAACAGGGTTCTATAGGGGGAGAGACCCAGTACTTC.

J is TRBJ2-7 and V is TRBV27; D is possibly TRBD1 (5 bases). The V gene's germline CDR1 is MNHEY and CDR2 SMNVEV (reference sequence). This CDR3 is built from 14 residues. V was shortened by 5 bases and J by 3 bases, with 14 bases between the two germline ends. CDR3: CASSSPSRDYEQYF. CDR3 coding DNA: TGTGCCAGCAGTAGCCCCAGCAGGGACTACGAGCAGTACTTC.

V is TRBV29-1 and J is TRBJ1-1, with a weak D call TRBD1 (6 bases). V was shortened by 4 bases and J by 0 bases, with 12 bases between the two germline ends. This CDR3 contains 14 residues. Germline V CDR1 and CDR2: SQVTM, ANQGSEA. The CDR3 sequence: CSVASGQLNTEAFF. In DNA form, the CDR3 reads TGCAGCGTTGCCTCTGGACAGCTGAACACTGAAGCTTTCTTT.

In its sample, this clone was seen once. The chain employs TRBV2 and TRBJ2-3; 8 bases fit TRBD2. Germline trimming cut 8 bases from V and 5 bases from J; bases unmatched to any gene: 15. The CDR3 spans 16 residues. CDR1 is SNHLY, CDR2 FYNNEI, per germline. The CDR3 coding sequence is TGTGCCAGCTCCACTCCGGGGCGGGAGGCGGAAGATACGCAGTATTTT. It is translated as CASSTPGREAEDTQYF.

This rearrangement joins TRBV7-9 to TRBJ1-3, with D possibly TRBD1 on 6 matching bases. CDR1 is SEHNR, CDR2 FQNEAQ, per germline (reference sequence). This CDR3 spans 15 amino acids. V was clipped by 1 base and J by 3 bases, with 10 bases between them. In nucleotides, the CDR3 is TGTGCCAGCAGCTTAGAAGGGGGTGGTGGAAACACCATATATTTT. This encodes CASSLEGGGGNTIYF.

This clone rates as medium-sized (0.01 to 0.1%). CDR3 bases: TGTGCCAGTGGGGCCGGACAGGCCTACGAGCAGTACTTC. Translated, it gives CASGAGQAYEQYF. The chain is built from TRBV9 and TRBJ2-7; 7 bases fit TRBD1. V lost 8 bases to trimming and J lost 2 bases; unmatched junction nucleotides: 7. The CDR3 is made up of 13 amino acids. Germline V gene lookup returns CDR1 SGDLS and CDR2 YYNGEE.

The chain links TRBV5-1 to TRBJ1-2, with 11 bases identical to TRBD1. V lost 7 bases to trimming and J lost 0 bases; unmatched junction nucleotides: 14. CDR1 is SGHRS, CDR2 YFSETQ, per germline. The CDR3 spans 18 residues. The CDR3 reads CASAKQPGQGDSNYGYTF. The CDR3 DNA follows: TGCGCCAGCGCCAAACAACCGGGACAGGGGGACTCTAACTATGGCTACACCTTC.

The sample holds one count of this clone. J is TRBJ2-1 and V is TRBV6-1, with a possible D match to TRBD1 (6 bases). V lost 6 bases, J lost 4 bases, and 16 bases lay in between. The germline V gene has CDR1 MNHNS and CDR2 SASEGT. CDR3 length equals 15 residues. CDR3 sequence (DNA): TGTGCCAGCAGACCGCAGGGGTCTGGATACAATGAGCAGTTCTTC. This codes for CASRPQGSGYNEQFF.

This chain joins TRBV11-2 and TRBJ2-2; possible D gene TRBD2, 6 bases. Germline V lookup: CDR1 SGHAT, CDR2 FQNNGV. V gave up 8 bases and J gave up 6 bases, with 16 bases separating them. The CDR3 contains 14 residues. CDR3 sequence reads: CASETGDVPGELFF. CDR3 bases: TGTGCCAGCGAAACGGGAGATGTTCCCGGGGAGCTGTTTTTT.

The chain recombines TRBV7-2 with TRBJ1-1, with 8 bases aligning to TRBD1. Germline V gene sequence: CDR1 SGHTA, CDR2 FQGNSA. The CDR3 length is 16 residues. After removal of 1 base from V and 10 bases from J, the junction contained 14 bases not matched to a gene. The CDR3 DNA is TGTGCCAGCAGCTTAGTTTTCGGACAGGGCCCCGGTGGAGCTTTCTTT. Amino acids: CASSLVFGQGPGGAFF.

V is TRBV4-3 and J is TRBJ2-2; perhaps TRBD2 as D (6 bases). Germline V gene lookup returns CDR1 LGHNA and CDR2 YSLEER. The CDR3 spans 15 residues. Trimming took off 0 bases at V and 6 bases at J, with 11 bases between the two ends. CDR3 residues: CASSQEGGLAGELFF. DNA for the CDR3: TGCGCCAGCAGCCAAGAGGGGGGTTTGGCCGGGGAGCTGTTTTTT.

The V and J genes are TRBV5-6 and TRBJ1-5; no clear D gene. Germline V gene lookup returns CDR1 SGHDT and CDR2 YYEEEE. Trimming took off 0 bases at V and 0 bases at J, with 7 bases between the two ends. This CDR3 comprises 15 residues. CDR3 loop: CASSLVQYSNQPQHF. The CDR3 DNA follows: TGTGCCAGCAGCTTGGTCCAGTATAGCAATCAGCCCCAGCATTTT.

The chain recombines TRBV6-5 with TRBJ2-1; D remains ambiguous. The germline V gene encodes CDR1 MNHEY and CDR2 SVGAGI. The CDR3 is 14 residues long. V dropped 10 bases and J dropped 0 bases, with 13 bases sitting between them. This CDR3 reads CATHPQSSYNEQFF. In nucleotides, the CDR3 is TGTGCCACCCACCCACAGAGCTCCTACAATGAGCAGTTCTTC.

The chain recombines TRBV28 with TRBJ1-2; weak D call: TRBD1 (5 bases). Trimming stripped 6 bases from V and 2 bases from J, with 13 bases between. The CDR3 is 14 amino acids. Germline V lookup: CDR1 MDHEN, CDR2 SYDVKM. CDR3 amino acids: CASRETGTNYGYTF. As DNA, the CDR3 is TGTGCCAGCAGGGAGACTGGGACGAACTATGGCTACACCTTC.

The V and J genes are TRBV9 and TRBJ2-4; the D is unclear. CDR3 length equals 17 residues. Trimming shortened V by 3 bases and J by 0 bases, and 16 bases separated the two germline ends. Germline loops: CDR1 SGDLS, CDR2 YYNGEE. For the CDR3, the DNA is TGTGCCAGCAGCGGACCTGGGGTGGAACCAGCCAAAAACATTCAGTACTTC. Residues: CASSGPGVEPAKNIQYF.

The chain has TRBV18 and TRBJ1-1; no clear D. Per the germline V gene, CDR1 is KGHSH and CDR2 is LQKENI. The CDR3 is 15 residues long. The V and J ends lost 4 bases and 5 bases respectively, with 17 bases between them. The CDR3 region has the DNA TGTGCCAGCTCACTGGACCCCGGGCCGCGAACTGAAGCTTTCTTT. It encodes CASSLDPGPRTEAFF.